This TCR beta chain was retrieved from a study of lung T cells in sarcoidosis with Löfgren's syndrome. TCRdb analysed the reads with MiXCR anew, one entry per CDR3 protein. The data hold 60,000 to 65,000 distinct CDR3 sequences, with roughly 20% observed a single time. About this clonotype: The conserved final phenylalanine or tryptophan is absent from the CDR3, which likely points to a read error.

This CDR3 has 15 residues. Germline CDR1 is DFQATT and CDR2 is SNEGSKA (reference sequence). The ends were cut back, 1 base at V and 6 bases at J, with 16 bases in the middle. The sample was CD4+ T cells from PBMCs. The receptor's source is a human donor with sarcoidosis (Löfgren's syndrome or another form), or a control subject (not recorded which). The chain carries TRBV20-1 and TRBJ2-1; weak D call: TRBD2 (8 bases). The DNA for the CDR3 is TGCAGTGCTAGAGCTTTAGCGGGACAGTCCAATGAGCAGTTCCTC. Translated, it gives CSARALAGQSNEQFL.